This section outlines one T cell receptor (beta chain) sequence together with its context. Relative to the germline gene, one junction end is altered; a read error may explain this. These data belong to a study of blood T cell repertoires in COVID-19. Clones were sequenced by immunoSEQ multiplex PCR, and TCRdb holds only the in-frame ones, with some missing. The table records over 200,000 clones, around 83% of them present only once. The sequence was obtained from a woman in her forties who had recovered from COVID-19. The sample consisted of PBMCs or T cells enriched from blood (not recorded which).

Here the CDR3 reads CASSFGGTISSEQYF. The CDR3 DNA sequence: TGTGCCAGCAGTTTTGGAGGTACGATCTCCTCCGAGCAGTACTTC. The chain links TRBV28 to TRBJ2-7; a weak D match, TRBD2 (5 bases). Germline CDR1 is MDHEN and CDR2 is SYDVKM. The CDR3 sequence is 15 residues long.